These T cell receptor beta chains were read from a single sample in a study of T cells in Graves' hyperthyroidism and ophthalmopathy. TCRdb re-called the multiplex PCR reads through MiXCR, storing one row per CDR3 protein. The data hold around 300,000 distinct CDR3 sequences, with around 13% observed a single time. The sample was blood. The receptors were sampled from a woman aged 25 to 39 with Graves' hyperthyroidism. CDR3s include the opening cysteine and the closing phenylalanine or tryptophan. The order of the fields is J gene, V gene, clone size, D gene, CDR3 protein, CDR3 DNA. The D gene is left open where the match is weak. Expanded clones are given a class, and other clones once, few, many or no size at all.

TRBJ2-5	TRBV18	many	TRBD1	CASSRLQGNQETQYF	TGTGCCAGCTCGCGACTACAGGGGAACCAAGAGACCCAGTACTTC
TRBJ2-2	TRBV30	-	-	CAGPGERGELFF	TGTGCCGGCCCGGGGGAACGTGGGGAGCTGTTTTTT
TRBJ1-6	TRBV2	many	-	CASSEPVGSPLHF	TGTGCCAGCAGTGAGCCCGTTGGCTCACCCCTCCACTTT
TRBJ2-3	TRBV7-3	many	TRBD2	CASNQAGATDTQYF	TGTGCCAGCAACCAAGCGGGAGCCACAGATACGCAGTATTTT
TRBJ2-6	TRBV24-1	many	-	CATSGAGFGANVLTF	TGTGCCACCAGTGGGGCCGGGTTTGGGGCCAACGTCCTGACTTTC
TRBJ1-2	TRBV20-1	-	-	CSARFRWGANYGYTF	TGCAGTGCTAGATTCAGGTGGGGGGCTAACTATGGCTACACCTTC
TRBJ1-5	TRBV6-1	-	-	CASSEYYRTSNQPQHF	TGTGCCAGCAGTGAGTACTACAGGACTAGCAATCAGCCCCAGCATTTT
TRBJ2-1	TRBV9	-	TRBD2	CASSQYLAGPSYNEQFF	TGTGCCAGCAGTCAATATTTAGCGGGTCCTTCCTACAATGAGCAGTTCTTC
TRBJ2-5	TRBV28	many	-	CASSAVGQETQYF	TGTGCCAGCAGTGCAGTGGGCCAAGAGACCCAGTACTTC
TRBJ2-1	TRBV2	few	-	CASSGVGPEASEQFF	TGTGCCAGCAGCGGAGTGGGACCGGAAGCGTCTGAGCAGTTCTTC
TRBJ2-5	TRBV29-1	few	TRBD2	CSVRLAGARETQYF	TGCAGCGTGAGGTTAGCGGGAGCGCGGGAGACCCAGTACTTC
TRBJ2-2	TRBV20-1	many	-	CSAWRMDTGELFF	TGCAGTGCCTGGAGGATGGACACCGGGGAGCTGTTTTTT
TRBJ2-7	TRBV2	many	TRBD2	CASSGRGGYEQYF	TGTGCCAGCAGTGGTCGGGGAGGGTACGAGCAGTACTTC
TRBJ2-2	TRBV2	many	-	CASSVRRGRDTGELFF	TGTGCCAGCAGTGTTAGGAGGGGGCGCGACACCGGGGAGCTGTTTTTT
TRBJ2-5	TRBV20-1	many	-	CSAPPLTGETQYF	TGCAGTGCGCCCCCGTTGACCGGAGAGACCCAGTACTTC
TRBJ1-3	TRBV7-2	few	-	CASSSPGNTIYF	TGTGCCAGCAGCTCCCCGGGAAACACCATATATTTT
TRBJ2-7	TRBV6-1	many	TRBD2	CASRAWTSGAYEQYF	TGTGCCAGCAGAGCCTGGACTAGCGGAGCCTACGAGCAGTACTTC
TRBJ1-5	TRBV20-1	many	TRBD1	CSVPPGGGQPQHF	TGCAGTGTCCCTCCAGGGGGAGGTCAGCCCCAGCATTTT
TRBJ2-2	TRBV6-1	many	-	CASSLQGPEATGELFF	TGTGCCAGCAGTCTTCAGGGCCCCGAGGCAACCGGGGAGCTGTTTTTT
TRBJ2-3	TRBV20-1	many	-	CSAREWAGTGDTQYF	TGCAGTGCTAGAGAGTGGGCGGGGACGGGGGATACGCAGTATTTT
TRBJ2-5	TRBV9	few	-	CASSVEGGKETQYF	TGTGCCAGCAGCGTAGAGGGCGGTAAAGAGACCCAGTACTTC
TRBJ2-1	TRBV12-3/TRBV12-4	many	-	CASRGPPGEQFF	TGTGCCAGCAGGGGACCACCAGGAGAGCAGTTCTTC
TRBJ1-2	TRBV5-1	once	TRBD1	CASSLTGTAYGYTF	TGCGCCAGCAGCTTGACCGGGACAGCCTATGGCTACACCTTC
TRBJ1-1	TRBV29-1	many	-	CSVGHQGGTEAFF	TGCAGCGTAGGCCACCAGGGTGGGACTGAAGCTTTCTTT
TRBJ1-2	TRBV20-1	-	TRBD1	CSPRLDRGTDGYTF	TGCAGCCCCCGACTGGACAGGGGGACCGATGGCTACACCTTC
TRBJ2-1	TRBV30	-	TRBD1	CAWSLADRDYNEQFF	TGTGCCTGGAGTCTCGCTGACAGGGACTACAATGAGCAGTTCTTC
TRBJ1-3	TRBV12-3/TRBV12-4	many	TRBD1	CASSLATGAGNTIYF	TGTGCCAGCAGTTTAGCTACAGGGGCTGGAAACACCATATATTTT
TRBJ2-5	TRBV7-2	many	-	CASSPGALLGETQYF	TGTGCCAGCAGCCCAGGAGCCCTGTTAGGGGAGACCCAGTACTTC
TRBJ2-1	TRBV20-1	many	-	CSANRAQPHEQFF	TGCAGTGCTAACCGGGCCCAACCCCATGAGCAGTTCTTC
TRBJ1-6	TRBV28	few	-	CASSLSRVDSPLHF	TGTGCCAGCAGTTTATCCAGGGTGGATTCACCCCTCCACTTT
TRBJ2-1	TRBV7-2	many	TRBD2	CASSLIGTSGTYNEQFF	TGTGCCAGCAGCTTAATCGGGACTAGCGGGACCTACAATGAGCAGTTCTTC
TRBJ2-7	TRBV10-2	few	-	CASSASGDEQYF	TGCGCCAGCAGTGCGAGTGGGGACGAGCAGTACTTC
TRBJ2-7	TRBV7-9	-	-	CASSLVLGVGYEQYF	TGTGCCAGCAGCTTAGTACTAGGGGTTGGGTACGAGCAGTACTTC
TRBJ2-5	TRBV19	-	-	CASSMARGGETQYF	TGTGCCAGTAGTATGGCAAGGGGAGGAGAGACCCAGTACTTC
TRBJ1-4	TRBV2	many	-	CASSGAENEKLFF	TGTGCCAGCAGTGGGGCAGAAAATGAAAAACTGTTTTTT
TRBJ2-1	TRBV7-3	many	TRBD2	CASSRATSGIYNEQFF	TGTGCCAGCAGCCGCGCGACTAGCGGGATCTACAATGAGCAGTTCTTC
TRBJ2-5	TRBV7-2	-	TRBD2	CASSLILAGVETQYF	TGTGCCAGCAGCTTGATCTTAGCGGGAGTGGAGACCCAGTACTTC
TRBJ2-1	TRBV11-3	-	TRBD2	CASSLSGGRGNNEQFF	TGTGCCAGCAGCTTATCGGGCGGGAGGGGAAACAATGAGCAGTTCTTC
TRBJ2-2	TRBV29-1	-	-	CSASAQGTGELFF	TGCAGCGCCTCGGCCCAGGGGACCGGGGAGCTGTTTTTT
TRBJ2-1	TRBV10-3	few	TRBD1	CAIRGDTGDNYNEQFF	TGTGCCATCAGGGGGGACACAGGGGATAACTACAATGAGCAGTTCTTC
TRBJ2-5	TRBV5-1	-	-	CASSLEGSLRETQYF	TGCGCCAGCAGCTTGGAGGGGTCGTTGCGAGAGACCCAGTACTTC
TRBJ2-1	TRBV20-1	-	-	CSAREQGGIDEQFF	TGCAGTGCTAGAGAACAGGGAGGTATAGATGAGCAGTTCTTC
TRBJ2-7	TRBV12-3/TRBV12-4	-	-	CASSLVLSYEQYF	TGTGCCAGCAGTTTGGTCCTATCCTACGAGCAGTACTTC
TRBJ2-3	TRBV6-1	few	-	CASSPRGLTDTQYF	TGTGCCAGCAGCCCCAGGGGCCTCACAGATACGCAGTATTTT
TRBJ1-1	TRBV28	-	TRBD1	CASRGTGGVNTEAFF	TGTGCCAGCAGGGGAACAGGGGGGGTGAACACTGAAGCTTTCTTT
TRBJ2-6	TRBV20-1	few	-	CSARSPRPAGANVLTF	TGCAGTGCTAGATCGCCCCGGCCAGCAGGGGCCAACGTCCTGACTTTC
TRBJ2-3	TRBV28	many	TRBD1	CASIPRPVGTGTDTQYF	TGTGCCAGCATCCCCCGCCCGGTTGGGACAGGGACAGATACGCAGTATTTT